The next 15 T cell receptor beta chains were all read from a single sample in a study of blood T cell repertoires in COVID-19 (dated by TCRdb to the early 2020s). Library preparation was by the immunoSEQ multiplex PCR assay. Entries here come from immuneACCESS through TCRdb and include only in-frame sequences with V and J called. Some clones fail to appear in such tables; in the studies checked, an unresolved V gene covers under half of the shortfall, and the cause of the remainder is unknown. A total of approximately 460,000 clones appear in this sample, 80% to 90% of them only once. 0.75% to 0.9% of the sample is taken by the ten largest. The sequenced sample was peripheral blood. These receptors were collected from a man younger than 30 with COVID-19, enrolled during active disease.

V is TRBV19 and J is TRBJ2-5; 9 bases are shared with TRBD1. CDR3 length: 15 amino acids. The V gene's germline CDR1 is LNHDA and CDR2 SQIVND (reference sequence). Trimming removed 6 bases from V and 3 bases from J; junction bases left unmatched: 8. The CDR3 region has the DNA TGTGCCAGTAGCCTCGGGACAGGGTGGGAAGAGACCCAGTACTTC. Its protein product is CASSLGTGWEETQYF.

The rearrangement links TRBV7-9 to TRBJ2-5; D is possibly TRBD1 (6 bases). Germline loops: CDR1 SEHNR, CDR2 FQNEAQ (reference sequence). V lost 3 bases and J 4 bases, leaving 9 bases between the germline ends. The CDR3 consists of 13 residues. CDR3 sequence: CASSLLQGETQYF. DNA of the CDR3: TGTGCCAGCAGCTTGTTACAGGGAGAGACCCAGTACTTC.

The chain recombines TRBV30 with TRBJ2-7; 7 bases map to TRBD2. The CDR3 is 14 residues long. The J segment lost 1 base and the V segment lost 3 bases, leaving 6 bases of the junction unmatched. Germline-derived CDR1 and CDR2 are GTSNPN and SVGIG (reference sequence). CDR3 DNA sequence: TGTGCCTGGAGCATTGGGGGGGGTTCCTACGAGCAGTACTTC. Residues: CAWSIGGGSYEQYF.

This chain links TRBV5-1 with TRBJ2-3; maybe TRBD2 (6 bases). Germline CDR1 and CDR2: SGHRS and YFSETQ. Trimming shortened V by 4 bases and J by 0 bases, and 9 bases separated the two germline ends. The CDR3 is 14 amino acids. The CDR3 coding sequence is TGCGCCAGCAGCACGGAGGGTAGCACAGATACGCAGTATTTT. Its protein is CASSTEGSTDTQYF.

The chain links TRBV6-6 to TRBJ2-4; 11 bases align to TRBD2. V lost 8 bases and J lost 1; bases outside the gene matches: 7. CDR3 length: 16 amino acids. The germline gives CDR1 MNHNY, CDR2 SVGAGI (reference sequence). CDR3 amino acids: CASYPSGRSAKNIQYF. For the CDR3, the DNA is TGTGCCAGCTACCCTAGCGGGAGGTCTGCCAAAAACATTCAGTACTTC.

In the case of this clone: Other nucleotide sequences in the sample specify the same CDR3. The genes are TRBV5-1 and TRBJ2-5; 12 bases align to TRBD2. Germline V gene data show CDR1 as SGHRS and CDR2 as YFSETQ. The CDR3 consists of 15 residues. V lost 2 bases to trimming and J lost 5 bases; unmatched junction nucleotides: 4. The CDR3 coding sequence is TGCGCCAGCAGCTTACTAGCGGGAGGCGGTGAGACCCAGTACTTC. Translation: CASSLLAGGGETQYF.

This clone was observed once. The chain recombines TRBV7-3 with TRBJ2-7; TRBD2 might be the D (6 bases). The CDR3 is made up of 15 amino acids. Trimming shortened V by 1 base and J by 3 bases, and 13 bases separated the two germline ends. The germline CDR1 and CDR2 sequences are SGHTA and FQGTGA. The CDR3 reads CASSLMGGPNYEQYF. The CDR3 DNA follows: TGTGCCAGCAGCTTAATGGGGGGACCCAACTACGAGCAGTACTTC.

V usage is TRBV6-5 and J usage is TRBJ1-6; D call uncertain. Trimming removed 3 bases from V and 6 bases from J, with 6 bases in between. In germline, CDR1 is MNHEY, CDR2 SVGAGI. This CDR3 contains 13 residues. CDR3 nucleotides: TGTGCCAGCAGTTATGAGGCTAATTCACCCCTCCACTTT. This sequence encodes CASSYEANSPLHF.

The chain employs TRBV2 and TRBJ2-2; 7 positions match TRBD2. This CDR3 spans 14 amino acids. CDR1 is SNHLY, CDR2 FYNNEI, per germline. Losses at the gene ends were 7 bases for V and 5 bases for J; bases not matched to a gene: 7. The CDR3 loop reads CASTLGGSTGELFF. The CDR3 DNA follows: TGTGCCAGCACCCTGGGGGGGAGTACCGGGGAGCTGTTTTTT.

This chain joins TRBV6-5 and TRBJ2-2, with D perhaps matching TRBD1 (5 bases). The CDR3 has 16 amino acids. The germline gives CDR1 MNHEY, CDR2 SVGAGI. V was shortened by 2 bases and J by 1 base, with 11 bases between the two germline ends. The CDR3 nucleotides read TGTGCCAGCAGTTACCCAGGGCAATGGAACACCGGGGAGCTGTTTTTT. As protein: CASSYPGQWNTGELFF.

V gene TRBV9 combines with J gene TRBJ2-1, with 8 nucleotides matching TRBD2. The germline V gene has CDR1 SGDLS and CDR2 YYNGEE. Trimming at V came to 3 bases and at J to 5 bases, leaving 10 bases not matched to a gene. The CDR3 runs 16 residues. The CDR3 sequence: CASSERAGLVDNEQFF. CDR3 in DNA: TGTGCCAGCAGCGAGCGGGCGGGACTAGTCGACAATGAGCAGTTCTTC.

As regards this clone: The same CDR3 is also encoded by other DNA sequences in this sample. This chain connects TRBV6-5 to TRBJ1-2, with D perhaps matching TRBD1 (6 bases). Trimming removed 4 bases at V and 1 base at J, with 7 bases between. The CDR3 consists of 13 residues. Germline V gives CDR1 MNHEY, CDR2 SVGAGI. The CDR3 reads CASSLQGNYGYTF. The CDR3 DNA follows: TGTGCCAGCAGTTTACAGGGTAACTATGGCTACACCTTC.

This clone came up a few times. The chain joins TRBV12-5 to TRBJ2-2; D remains unclear. Trimming removed 2 bases from V and 0 bases from J, with 4 bases in between. The CDR3 contains 14 residues. Germline CDR1 LGHNT, CDR2 FRNRAP. For the CDR3, the DNA is TGTGCTAGTGGTTTGTGGCCGAACACCGGGGAGCTGTTTTTT. Protein: CASGLWPNTGELFF.

This chain links TRBV2 with TRBJ2-5; TRBD2 agrees at 11 bases. The CDR3 has 14 residues. With V trimmed by 6 bases and J by 5 bases, 5 bases remained unmatched. Germline V gives CDR1 SNHLY, CDR2 FYNNEI. The CDR3, as DNA: TGTGCCAGCAGACCGGGACTAGCGGTCGAGACCCAGTACTTC. Translating gives CASRPGLAVETQYF.

The genes are TRBV7-9 and TRBJ2-1; TRBD2 might be the D (6 bases). V gave up 1 base and J gave up 3 bases, with 10 bases separating them. The germline gives CDR1 SEHNR, CDR2 FQNEAQ (reference sequence). The CDR3 has 15 amino acids. The CDR3 bases are TGTGCCAGCAGCTTAGAGGGACTCCTCTACAATGAGCAGTTCTTC. It specifies CASSLEGLLYNEQFF.